Below, 28 T cell receptor beta chains from the same sample are listed, as sequenced in a study of blood T cell repertoires in COVID-19. Using immunoSEQ multiplex PCR, the repertoire was profiled, and TCRdb retains in-frame clones only, with some absent. The sample includes about 190,000 clones, more than 70% of them seen just once. The specimen sequenced was PBMCs or T cells enriched from blood (not recorded which). Receptor source: a man aged 40-50 years with acute COVID-19.

The genes are TRBV28 and TRBJ2-1, with TRBD2 matching over 9 bases. V was pared by 11 bases and J by 10 bases, with 18 bases of the junction left unmatched. Germline assignment: CDR1 MDHEN and CDR2 SYDVKM. This CDR3 is 15 amino acids long. Written as DNA, the CDR3 is TGTGCCGGCGCAGCGGGAGGCCTAAGCAATGCGGAGCAGTTCTTC. Translation gives CAGAAGGLSNAEQFF.

The CDR3 sequence: CASSQAGGGYGYTF. CDR3 in DNA: TGCGCCAGCAGCCAAGCAGGGGGCGGCTATGGCTACACCTTC. This chain uses TRBV4-1 with TRBJ1-2; 8 nucleotides line up with TRBD1. The ends lost 1 base at V and 4 bases at J; junction bases unmatched: 2. This CDR3 has 14 residues. CDR1 MGHRA and CDR2 YSYEKL come from the germline V gene.

The V gene is TRBV18, the J gene TRBJ2-7, with a tentative D call TRBD2 (5 bases). This CDR3 is 12 amino acids long. CDR1 is KGHSH, CDR2 LQKENI, per germline. V was trimmed by 2 bases and J by 7 bases, leaving 9 bases between them. CDR3 DNA sequence: TGTGCCAGCTCACCAGTTGGGAGAGAGCAGTACTTC. Its protein product is CASSPVGREQYF.

The chain recombines TRBV28 with TRBJ1-4; 7 bases map to TRBD1. CDR3 length: 14 amino acids. Germline V gene lookup returns CDR1 MDHEN and CDR2 SYDVKM. Losses at the gene ends were 5 bases for V and 5 bases for J; bases not matched to a gene: 5. CDR3 nucleotides: TGTGCCAGCAGTAAGGGACAGATCAATGAAAAACTGTTTTTT. This sequence encodes CASSKGQINEKLFF.

V gene TRBV28 combines with J gene TRBJ2-3; TRBD2 agrees at 10 bases. The CDR3 consists of 20 residues. V shed 3 bases and J 2 bases; nucleotides not matched to a gene: 17. Germline V gives CDR1 MDHEN, CDR2 SYDVKM. In nucleotides, the CDR3 is TGTGCCAGCAGTTTTCGAGCGGGAGGGCCGGGGGGGCCCTACACAGATACGCAGTATTTT. Residues: CASSFRAGGPGGPYTDTQYF.

This clone showed up just once. The chain couples TRBV27 to TRBJ2-1, with D possibly being TRBD2 (5 bases). V dropped 2 bases and J dropped 5 bases, with 10 bases sitting between them. This CDR3 is built from 14 residues. Per the germline V gene, CDR1 is MNHEY and CDR2 is SMNVEV (reference sequence). In DNA, the CDR3 is TGTGCCAGCAGTTTAATGGGAGCTAACAATGAGCAGTTCTTC. Protein: CASSLMGANNEQFF.

CDR3 region: CASSIWTGLNTEAFF. The CDR3 nucleotides read TGTGCCAGTAGTATTTGGACAGGATTGAACACTGAAGCTTTCTTT. The V call is TRBV19, the J call TRBJ1-1; 7 bases match TRBD1. This CDR3 region has 15 residues. In germline, CDR1 is LNHDA, CDR2 SQIVND (reference sequence). V shed 3 bases and J 0 bases; nucleotides not matched to a gene: 4.

The rearrangement joins TRBV19 to TRBJ1-1; perhaps TRBD1 as D (6 bases). Germline V gene data show CDR1 as LNHDA and CDR2 as SQIVND (reference sequence). CDR3 length: 16 residues. Trimming left V 8 bases short and J 2 bases short, with 21 bases between. CDR3: CASGDPGQTINTEAFF. The DNA of the CDR3 is TGTGCCAGTGGGGACCCTGGACAGACTATAAACACTGAAGCTTTCTTT.

J is TRBJ2-2 and V is TRBV10-3, with TRBD2 as a possible D gene (6 bases). Germline V CDR1 and CDR2: ENHRY, SYGVKD. V lost 10 bases to trimming and J lost 6 bases, with 12 bases between them. The CDR3 totals 12 residues. The CDR3 DNA is TGTGCCACCCGAGGGACTCCCGGGGAGCTGTTTTTT. This encodes CATRGTPGELFF.

This clone was observed a single time. This rearrangement joins TRBV28 to TRBJ1-5, with 7 positions matching TRBD1. This CDR3 is built from 14 residues. After removal of 6 bases from V and 4 bases from J, the junction contained 6 bases not matched to a gene. The germline V gene encodes CDR1 MDHEN and CDR2 SYDVKM. The CDR3, as DNA: TGTGCCAGCAGCGGCCGGGACAGAAATCAGCCCCAGCATTTT. This sequence encodes CASSGRDRNQPQHF.

The genes are TRBV9 and TRBJ2-3, with D unclear. Germline V gene sequence: CDR1 SGDLS, CDR2 YYNGEE. The CDR3 covers 15 residues. With 3 bases removed from V and 2 bases from J, the gap between germline ends came to 13 bases. CDR3: CASSASGGFTDTQYF. Here the CDR3 DNA reads TGTGCCAGCAGCGCCTCAGGTGGTTTCACAGATACGCAGTATTTT.

The V gene is TRBV28, the J gene TRBJ1-2; 10 positions match TRBD1. The CDR3 is 15 residues long. CDR1 and CDR2 from the germline V gene are MDHEN and SYDVKM. V lost 7 bases to trimming and J lost 8 bases; unmatched junction nucleotides: 13. CDR3 in DNA: TGTGCCAGCATCGAGACAGGGGGCCTAGGGAAAGGCTACACCTTC. Translated: CASIETGGLGKGYTF.

The chain recombines TRBV29-1 with TRBJ2-5, with D maybe TRBD2 (5 bases). The V end lost 7 bases, the J end lost 5 bases, and 17 bases lay between the germline ends. The length of the CDR3 is 13 residues. Per the germline V gene, CDR1 is SQVTM and CDR2 is ANQGSEA. Here the CDR3 reads CSGTSRVSETQYF. In nucleotides, the CDR3 is TGCAGCGGTACGTCGAGGGTATCGGAGACCCAGTACTTC.

CDR3 protein: CASSPGLAGGLETQYF. The CDR3 nucleotides read TGTGCCAGCAGTCCCGGACTAGCGGGAGGGTTGGAGACCCAGTACTTC. The V call is TRBV27, the J call TRBJ2-5; TRBD2 aligns across 15 bases. The CDR3 is 16 amino acids. Trimming removed 5 bases from V and 5 bases from J; junction bases left unmatched: 6. CDR1 MNHEY and CDR2 SMNVEV come from the germline V gene (reference sequence).

Only a few counts were recorded for this clone. This chain links TRBV5-4 with TRBJ2-2; 10 bases fit TRBD2. The CDR3 sequence is 18 residues long. Trimming took 2 bases from V and 4 from J; bases not matched to a gene: 11. CDR1 and CDR2 from the germline V gene are SGHNT and YYREEE (reference sequence). In DNA, the CDR3 is TGTGCCAGCAGCTTTGGTTTAGCGGGAGGTATAGGCACCGGGGAGCTGTTTTTT. Its translation is CASSFGLAGGIGTGELFF.

CDR3 protein: CASSYRTGMRSPLHF. As DNA, the CDR3 is TGTGCCAGCAGTTACCGTACAGGGATGAGGTCACCCCTCCACTTT. The chain has TRBV6-5 and TRBJ1-6, with TRBD1 as a possible D gene (6 bases). Germline lookup yields CDR1 MNHEY and CDR2 SVGAGI. The length of the CDR3 is 15 residues. V lost 2 bases and J 10 bases, leaving 15 bases between the germline ends.

The V gene is TRBV4-3, the J gene TRBJ2-7; tentatively, D is TRBD2 (6 bases). In germline, CDR1 is LGHNA, CDR2 YSLEER. V lost 4 bases, J lost 3 bases, and 16 bases lay in between. CDR3 length: 15 residues. This CDR3 is CASSRTAGSFYEQYF. Written as DNA, the CDR3 is TGCGCCAGCAGCCGGACCGCCGGGAGTTTCTACGAGCAGTACTTC.

The V call is TRBV24-1, the J call TRBJ1-4; TRBD1 aligns across 7 bases. Germline CDR1 and CDR2: KGHDR and SFDVKD. The CDR3 is made up of 13 amino acids. V lost 9 bases, J lost 2 bases, and 2 bases stayed unmatched. The CDR3 loop is CATSTGTNEKLFF. The CDR3 coding sequence is TGTGCCACCTCGACAGGGACTAATGAAAAACTGTTTTTT.

This chain connects TRBV10-1 to TRBJ2-2; 10 bases align to TRBD2. The CDR3 loop spans 13 amino acids. V was clipped by 10 bases and J by 1 base; unmatched bases: 0. The germline CDR1 and CDR2 sequences are WNHNN and SYGVQD (reference sequence). CDR3 residues: CATSGRNTGELFF. DNA of the CDR3: TGCGCCACTAGCGGGAGGAACACCGGGGAGCTGTTTTTT.

The chain couples TRBV2 to TRBJ1-2; D not resolved. Germline V CDR1 and CDR2: SNHLY, FYNNEI. CDR3 length equals 11 residues. The V and J ends lost 8 bases and 2 bases respectively, with 6 bases between them. The CDR3: CASRVNYGYTF. As DNA, the CDR3 is TGTGCCAGCCGGGTGAACTATGGCTACACCTTC.

The table lists this clone with a few counts. The genes are TRBV5-1 and TRBJ2-2, with D possibly matching TRBD1 (6 bases). Germline loops: CDR1 SGHRS, CDR2 YFSETQ. Trimming pared 9 bases from V and 5 bases from J, leaving 17 bases between. CDR3 length: 14 amino acids. CDR3 protein: CATTWTVPTGELFF. CDR3 sequence (DNA): TGCGCCACGACGTGGACAGTACCGACCGGGGAGCTGTTTTTT.

The chain uses TRBV9 and TRBJ2-2; TRBD2 matches 9 bases. Germline CDR1 reads SGDLS; CDR2 reads YYNGEE. Trimming at V came to 4 bases and at J to 7 bases, leaving 17 bases not matched to a gene. The CDR3 contains 18 residues. The CDR3 reads CASSKNDGREGHGGELFF. DNA for the CDR3: TGTGCCAGCAGCAAAAACGATGGGCGGGAGGGCCATGGCGGGGAGCTGTTTTTT.

The table lists this clone with a few counts. This chain joins TRBV11-2 and TRBJ1-2; D may be TRBD1 (6 bases). CDR1 is SGHAT and CDR2 is FQNNGV in the germline V gene. Between the trimmed V and J ends, which lost 4 bases and 8 bases, there was a span of 14 bases. The CDR3 contains 13 residues. The CDR3 here is CASSSPDRRGYTF. CDR3 nucleotide sequence: TGTGCCAGCAGCTCCCCCGACAGGAGAGGCTACACCTTC.

The J gene is TRBJ2-7, the V gene TRBV6-5, with 11 bases aligning to TRBD1. The CDR3 length is 13 residues. V gave up 6 bases and J gave up 6 bases; unmatched junction bases: 4. Germline V gene data show CDR1 as MNHEY and CDR2 as SVGAGI. CDR3 protein: CASRDRGPSEQYF. CDR3 sequence (DNA): TGTGCCAGCAGGGACAGGGGGCCCTCCGAGCAGTACTTC.

V gene TRBV7-9 combines with J gene TRBJ1-2; D is possibly TRBD1 (6 bases). The germline gives CDR1 SEHNR, CDR2 FQNEAQ (reference sequence). The length of the CDR3 is 13 residues. The V and J ends lost 8 bases and 10 bases respectively, with 20 bases between them. The CDR3 loop reads CASGPGGGPAYTF. Written as DNA, the CDR3 is TGTGCCAGCGGCCCCGGGGGGGGGCCAGCCTACACCTTC.

This rearrangement joins TRBV5-6 to TRBJ2-2; D is perhaps TRBD1 (5 bases). Trimming took off 4 bases at V and 0 bases at J, with 19 bases between the two ends. In germline, CDR1 is SGHDT, CDR2 YYEEEE. The CDR3 runs to 18 residues. CDR3 nucleotides: TGTGCCAGCAGCCCGGCCTGGACAAAGAACGCGAACACCGGGGAGCTGTTTTTT. This codes for CASSPAWTKNANTGELFF.

V gene TRBV7-6 combines with J gene TRBJ1-3, with a possible D match to TRBD1 (6 bases). CDR1 and CDR2 from the germline V gene are SGHVS and FNYEAQ. V gave up 5 bases and J gave up 0 bases, with 11 bases separating them. CDR3 length equals 15 residues. The CDR3 spells CASSRDTNSGNTIYF. In DNA form, the CDR3 reads TGTGCCAGCAGCCGGGACACCAACTCTGGAAACACCATATATTTT. The whole variable domain, remainder taken from reference TRBV7-6 and TRBJ1-3, is GAGVSQSPRYKVTKRGQDVALRCDPISGHVSLYWYRQALGQGPEFLTYFNYEAQQDKSGLPNDRFSAERPEGSISTLTIQRTEQRDSAMYRCASSRDTNSGNTIYFGEGSWLTVV.

The rearrangement uses TRBV6-5 and TRBJ1-6; 9 bases are a match to TRBD1. The trim removed 6 bases at V and 7 bases at J, leaving 4 bases unmatched. Germline CDR1 is MNHEY and CDR2 is SVGAGI. The CDR3 runs 14 residues. CDR3 coding DNA: TGTGCCAGCAGCCTAACAGGGGGCAATTCACCCCTCCACTTT. Protein: CASSLTGGNSPLHF.